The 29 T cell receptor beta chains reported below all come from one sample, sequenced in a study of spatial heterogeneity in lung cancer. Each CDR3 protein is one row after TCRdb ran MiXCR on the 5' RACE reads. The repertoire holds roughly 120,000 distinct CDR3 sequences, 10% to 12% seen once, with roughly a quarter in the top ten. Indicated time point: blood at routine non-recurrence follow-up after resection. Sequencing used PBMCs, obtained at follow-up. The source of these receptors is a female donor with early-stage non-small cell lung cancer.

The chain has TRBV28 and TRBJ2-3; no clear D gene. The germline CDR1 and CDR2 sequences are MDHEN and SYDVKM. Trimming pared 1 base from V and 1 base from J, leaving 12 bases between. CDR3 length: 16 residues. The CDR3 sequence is CASSLSGSIGTDTQYF. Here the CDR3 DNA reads TGTGCCAGCAGTTTATCGGGTAGTATCGGCACAGATACGCAGTATTTT.

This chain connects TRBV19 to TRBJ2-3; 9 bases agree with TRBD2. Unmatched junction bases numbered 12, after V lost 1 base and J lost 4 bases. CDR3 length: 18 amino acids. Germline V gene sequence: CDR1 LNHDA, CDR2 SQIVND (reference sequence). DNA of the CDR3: TGTGCCAGTAGTATAGGCACCGGGACTAGCAGGTTGGCAGATACGCAGTATTTT. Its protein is CASSIGTGTSRLADTQYF.

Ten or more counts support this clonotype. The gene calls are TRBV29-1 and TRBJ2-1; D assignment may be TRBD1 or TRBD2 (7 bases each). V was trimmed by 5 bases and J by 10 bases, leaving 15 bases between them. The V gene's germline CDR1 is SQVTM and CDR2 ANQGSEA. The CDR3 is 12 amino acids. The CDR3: CSVRQGGTEQFF. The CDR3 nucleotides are TGCAGCGTTCGACAGGGAGGGACGGAGCAGTTCTTC.

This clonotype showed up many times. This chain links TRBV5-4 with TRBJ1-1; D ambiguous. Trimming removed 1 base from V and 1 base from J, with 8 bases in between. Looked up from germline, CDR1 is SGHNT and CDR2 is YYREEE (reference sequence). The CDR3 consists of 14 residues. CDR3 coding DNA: TGTGCCAGCAGCTTGATGTCAGGGAACACTGAAGCTTTCTTT. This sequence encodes CASSLMSGNTEAFF.

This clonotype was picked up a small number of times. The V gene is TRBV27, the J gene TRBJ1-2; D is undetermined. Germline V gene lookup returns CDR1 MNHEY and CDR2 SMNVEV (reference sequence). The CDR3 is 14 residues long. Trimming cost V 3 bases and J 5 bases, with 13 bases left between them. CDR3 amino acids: CASSFFGAGYGYTF. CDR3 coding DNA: TGTGCCAGCAGTTTTTTCGGAGCCGGGTATGGCTACACCTTC.

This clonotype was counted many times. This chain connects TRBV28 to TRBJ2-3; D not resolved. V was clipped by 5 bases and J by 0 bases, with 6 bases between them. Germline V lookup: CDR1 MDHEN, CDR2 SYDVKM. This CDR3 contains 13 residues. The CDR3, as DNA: TGTGCCAGCAGTCCGACTAGCACAGATACGCAGTATTTT. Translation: CASSPTSTDTQYF. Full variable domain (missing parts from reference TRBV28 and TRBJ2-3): DVKVTQSSRYLVKRTGEKVFLECVQDMDHENMFWYRQDPGLGLRLIYFSYDVKMKEKGDIPEGYSVSREKKERFSLILESASTNQTSMYLCASSPTSTDTQYFGPGTRLTVL.

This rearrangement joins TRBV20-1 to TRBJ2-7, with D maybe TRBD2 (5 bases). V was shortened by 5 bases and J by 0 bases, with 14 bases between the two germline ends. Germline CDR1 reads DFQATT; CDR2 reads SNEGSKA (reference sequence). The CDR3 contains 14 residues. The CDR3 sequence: CSALTNTNSYEQYF. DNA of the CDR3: TGCAGTGCTCTGACTAACACAAACTCCTACGAGCAGTACTTC.

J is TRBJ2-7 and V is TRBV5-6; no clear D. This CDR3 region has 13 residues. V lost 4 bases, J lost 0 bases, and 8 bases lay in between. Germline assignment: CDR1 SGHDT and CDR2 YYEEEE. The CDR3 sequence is CASSLRGSYEQYF. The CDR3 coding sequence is TGTGCCAGCAGCCTGAGAGGCTCCTACGAGCAGTACTTC.

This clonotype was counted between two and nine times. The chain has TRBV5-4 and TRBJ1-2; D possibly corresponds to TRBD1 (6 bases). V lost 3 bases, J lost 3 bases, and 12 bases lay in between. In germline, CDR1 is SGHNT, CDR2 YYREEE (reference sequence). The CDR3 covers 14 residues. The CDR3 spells CASSSEQGYYGYTF. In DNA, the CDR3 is TGTGCCAGCAGCTCTGAACAGGGCTACTATGGCTACACCTTC.

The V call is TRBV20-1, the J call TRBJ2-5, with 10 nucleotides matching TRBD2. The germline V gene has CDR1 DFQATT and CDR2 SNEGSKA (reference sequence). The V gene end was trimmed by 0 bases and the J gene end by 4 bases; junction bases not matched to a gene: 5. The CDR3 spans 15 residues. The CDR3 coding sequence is TGCAGTGCTAGAGATTCCACTAGCGGGACAGAGACCCAGTACTTC. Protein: CSARDSTSGTETQYF.

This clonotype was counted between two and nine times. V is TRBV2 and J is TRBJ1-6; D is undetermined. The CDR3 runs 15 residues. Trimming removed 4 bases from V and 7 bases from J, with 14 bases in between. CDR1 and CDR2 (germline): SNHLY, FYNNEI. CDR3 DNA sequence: TGTGCCAGCAGTGGGTTAGGACCCCGAAATTCACCCCTCCACTTT. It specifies CASSGLGPRNSPLHF.

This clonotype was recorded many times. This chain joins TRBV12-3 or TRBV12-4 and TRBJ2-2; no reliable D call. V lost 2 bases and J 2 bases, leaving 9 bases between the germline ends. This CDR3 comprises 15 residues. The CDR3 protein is CASSLSSRNTGELFF. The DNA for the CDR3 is TGTGCCAGCAGTTTAAGCAGCCGCAACACCGGGGAGCTGTTTTTT.

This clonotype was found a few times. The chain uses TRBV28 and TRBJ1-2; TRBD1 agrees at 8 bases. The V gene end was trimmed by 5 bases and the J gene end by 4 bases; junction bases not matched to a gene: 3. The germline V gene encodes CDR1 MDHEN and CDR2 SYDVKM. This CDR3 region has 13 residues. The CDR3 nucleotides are TGTGCCAGCAGTATTCAGGGGGCCTATGGCTACACCTTC. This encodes CASSIQGAYGYTF.

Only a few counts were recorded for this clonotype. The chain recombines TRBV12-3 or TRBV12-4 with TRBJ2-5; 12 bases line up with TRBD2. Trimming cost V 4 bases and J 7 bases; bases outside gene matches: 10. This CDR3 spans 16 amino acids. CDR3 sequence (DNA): TGTGCCAGCAGTTCCTGGACTAGCGGGACTTCCGGGACCCAGTACTTC. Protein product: CASSSWTSGTSGTQYF.

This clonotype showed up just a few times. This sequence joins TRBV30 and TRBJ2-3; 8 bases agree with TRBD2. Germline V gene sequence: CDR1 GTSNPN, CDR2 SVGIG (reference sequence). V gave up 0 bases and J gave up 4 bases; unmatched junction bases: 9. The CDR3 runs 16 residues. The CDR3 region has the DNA TGTGCCTGGAGTGTAGTAGCGGGATATGCGGCAGATACGCAGTATTTT. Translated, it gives CAWSVVAGYAADTQYF.

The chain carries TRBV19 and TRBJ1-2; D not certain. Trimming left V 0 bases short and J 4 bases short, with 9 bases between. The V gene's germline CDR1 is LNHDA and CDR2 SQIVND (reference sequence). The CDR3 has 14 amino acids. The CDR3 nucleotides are TGTGCCAGTAGTATAGAACGAGCGATCTATGGCTACACCTTC. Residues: CASSIERAIYGYTF.

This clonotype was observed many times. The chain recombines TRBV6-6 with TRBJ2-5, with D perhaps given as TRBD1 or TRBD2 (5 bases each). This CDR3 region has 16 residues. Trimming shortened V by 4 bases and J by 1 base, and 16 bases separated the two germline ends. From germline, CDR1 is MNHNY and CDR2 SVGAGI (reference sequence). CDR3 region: CASSLRRGRGQETQYF. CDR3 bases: TGTGCCAGCAGTTTGCGAAGGGGACGAGGCCAAGAGACCCAGTACTTC.

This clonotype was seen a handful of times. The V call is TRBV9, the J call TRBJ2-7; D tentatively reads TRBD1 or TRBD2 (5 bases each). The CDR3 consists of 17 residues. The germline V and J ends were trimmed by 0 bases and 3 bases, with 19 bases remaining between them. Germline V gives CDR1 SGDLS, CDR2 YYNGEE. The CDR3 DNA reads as TGTGCCAGCAGCGTAGGCTGGGGCCGGGACCGGGACTACGAGCAGTACTTC. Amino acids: CASSVGWGRDRDYEQYF.

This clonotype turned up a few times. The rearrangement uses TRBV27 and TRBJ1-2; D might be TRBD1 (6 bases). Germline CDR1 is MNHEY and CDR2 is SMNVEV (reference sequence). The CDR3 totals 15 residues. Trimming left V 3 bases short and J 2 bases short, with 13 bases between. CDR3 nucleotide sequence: TGTGCCAGCAGTTTCTTTCCGGACAGAAACTATGGCTACACCTTC. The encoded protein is CASSFFPDRNYGYTF.

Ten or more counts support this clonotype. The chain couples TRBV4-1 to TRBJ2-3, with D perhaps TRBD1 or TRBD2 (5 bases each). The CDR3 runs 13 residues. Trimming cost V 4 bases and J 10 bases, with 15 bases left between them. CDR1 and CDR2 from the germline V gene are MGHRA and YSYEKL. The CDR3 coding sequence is TGCGCCAGCAGCCGAATTGGGACCAACCCGCAGTATTTT. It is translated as CASSRIGTNPQYF.

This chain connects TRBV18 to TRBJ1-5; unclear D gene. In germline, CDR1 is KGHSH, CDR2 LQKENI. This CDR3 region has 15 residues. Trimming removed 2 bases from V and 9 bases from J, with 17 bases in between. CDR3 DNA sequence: TGTGCCAGCTCACCAGATGCGGGAGGTAGGGTGCCCCAGCATTTT. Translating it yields CASSPDAGGRVPQHF.

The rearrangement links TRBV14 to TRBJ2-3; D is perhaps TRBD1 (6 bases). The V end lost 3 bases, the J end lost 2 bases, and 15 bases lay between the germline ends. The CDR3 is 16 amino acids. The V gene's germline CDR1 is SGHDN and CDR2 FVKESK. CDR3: CASSHRDRTDTDTQYF. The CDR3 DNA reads TGTGCCAGCAGCCACCGCGACAGGACAGACACAGATACGCAGTATTTT.

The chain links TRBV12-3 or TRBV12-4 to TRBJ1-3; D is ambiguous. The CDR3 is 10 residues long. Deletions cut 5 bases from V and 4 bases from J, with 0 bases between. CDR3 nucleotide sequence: TGTGCCAGCAGTGGAAACACCATATATTTT. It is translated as CASSGNTIYF.

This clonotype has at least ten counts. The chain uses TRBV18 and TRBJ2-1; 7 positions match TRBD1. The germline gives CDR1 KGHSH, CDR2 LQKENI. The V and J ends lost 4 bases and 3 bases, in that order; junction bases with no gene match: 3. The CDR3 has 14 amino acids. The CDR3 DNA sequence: TGTGCCAGCTCACTGACAGGGTTCTACAATGAGCAGTTCTTC. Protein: CASSLTGFYNEQFF.

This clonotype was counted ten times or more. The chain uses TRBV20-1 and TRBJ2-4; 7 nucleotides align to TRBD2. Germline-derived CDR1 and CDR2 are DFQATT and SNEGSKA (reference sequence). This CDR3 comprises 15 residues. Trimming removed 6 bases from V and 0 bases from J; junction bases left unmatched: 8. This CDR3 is CSATTGRLAKNIQYF. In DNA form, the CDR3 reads TGCAGTGCGACAACCGGGAGGCTAGCCAAAAACATTCAGTACTTC.

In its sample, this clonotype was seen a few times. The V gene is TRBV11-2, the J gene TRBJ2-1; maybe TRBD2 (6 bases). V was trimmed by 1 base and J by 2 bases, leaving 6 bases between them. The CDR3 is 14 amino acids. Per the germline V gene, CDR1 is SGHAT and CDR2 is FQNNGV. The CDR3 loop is CASSLAGAYNEQFF. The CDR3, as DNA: TGTGCCAGCAGCTTAGCGGGAGCCTACAATGAGCAGTTCTTC.

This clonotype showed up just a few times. The CDR3 loop reads CASSEARRGTWNSPLHF. In DNA, the CDR3 is TGTGCCAGCAGTGAAGCCCGCCGGGGAACTTGGAATTCACCCCTCCACTTT. The rearrangement uses TRBV25-1 and TRBJ1-6, with unresolved D. From germline, CDR1 is MGHDK and CDR2 SYGVNS. The V end lost 2 bases, the J end lost 7 bases, and 18 bases lay between the germline ends. The CDR3 runs 17 residues.

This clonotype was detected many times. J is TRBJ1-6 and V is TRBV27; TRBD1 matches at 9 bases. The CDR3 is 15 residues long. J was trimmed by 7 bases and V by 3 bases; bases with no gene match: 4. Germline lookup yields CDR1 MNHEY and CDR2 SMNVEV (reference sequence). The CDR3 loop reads CASSFIDRGNSPLHF. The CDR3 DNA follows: TGTGCCAGCAGTTTTATTGACAGGGGGAATTCACCCCTCCACTTT.

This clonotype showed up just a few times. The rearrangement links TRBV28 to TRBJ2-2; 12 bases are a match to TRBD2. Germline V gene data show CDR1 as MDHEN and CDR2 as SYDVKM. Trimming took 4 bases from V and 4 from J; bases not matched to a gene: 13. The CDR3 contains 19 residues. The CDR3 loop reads CASSSPGTSGPRGTGELFF. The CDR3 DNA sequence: TGTGCCAGCAGTTCCCCCGGGACTAGCGGGCCCCGAGGCACCGGGGAGCTGTTTTTT.